The rows below give T cell receptor beta chains drawn from one sample of a study of shared clonotypes between healthy human individuals. Clones were read by immunoSEQ multiplex PCR, and TCRdb kept only the in-frame ones, dropping some. The repertoire holds roughly 1,500,000 clones, 98% to 99% seen once, with about 0.4% in the top ten. Material: naive CD4+ T cells sorted from blood. Receptor source: a man aged 30 to 45 in good health. Each CDR3 is given without its conserved first and last residue. A D gene is named only where the DNA matches it firmly.

D gene | CDR3 length | J gene | V gene | CDR3 protein
. | 14 | TRBJ2-3 | TRBV7-9 | ASSPGRVRWTDTQY
. | 11 | TRBJ2-5 | TRBV6-5 | ASSYLGKETQY
. | 13 | TRBJ2-5 | TRBV11-2 | ASSLGGRRQETQY
TRBD1 | 12 | TRBJ1-2 | TRBV7-9 | ASSSGQGNYGYT
TRBD2 | 17 | TRBJ2-1 | TRBV28 | ASSHLAPPTGLGWDEQF
TRBD2 | 13 | TRBJ2-7 | TRBV11-2 | ASRRTGTSGEEQY
. | 17 | TRBJ2-1 | TRBV5-1 | ASSLSPQGPKISYNEQF
. | 14 | TRBJ2-1 | TRBV7-9 | ASSLVRTTSYNEQF
. | 13 | TRBJ2-1 | TRBV9 | ASSVEGQSYNEQF
. | 10 | TRBJ2-3 | TRBV9 | ASSLTTDTQY
. | 13 | TRBJ2-1 | TRBV18 | ASSPWGEPYNEQF
TRBD2 | 11 | TRBJ2-7 | TRBV6-8 | ASRGTSGYEQY
TRBD2 | 12 | TRBJ2-7 | TRBV28 | ASGSGKTTYEQY
TRBD1 | 10 | TRBJ1-3 | TRBV7-3 | ASGQGGNTIY
. | 12 | TRBJ2-2 | TRBV19 | ATAAGASTGELF
. | 12 | TRBJ2-1 | TRBV18 | ATSGTQPAREQF